This T cell receptor beta chain was identified during a study of blood T cell repertoires in COVID-19. The protocol was immunoSEQ multiplex PCR, while the TCRdb copy is restricted to in-frame clones and leaves out a portion. The data contain 150,000 or so clones, approximately 80% of them singletons. The CDR3 runs to 16 residues. Trimming left V 6 bases short and J 0 bases short, with 15 bases between. In germline, CDR1 is SGHNT, CDR2 YYREEE (reference sequence). This clone was counted at least ten times. This chain links TRBV5-4 with TRBJ2-2, with D possibly matching TRBD2 (5 bases). This TCR derives from a woman of 80 years or more with acute or convalescent COVID-19. The sequencing sample was made of peripheral blood. DNA for the CDR3: TGTGCCAGCACTCCCGCCGGAGCGGCGAACACCGGGGAGCTGTTTTTT. It is translated as CASTPAGAANTGELFF. The full variable domain, in which reference TRBV5-4 and TRBJ2-2 provide the parts outside the CDR3, is ETGVTQSPTHLIKTRGQQVTLRCSSQSGHNTVSWYQQALGQGPQFIFQYYREEENGRGNFPPRFSGLQFPNYSSELNVNALELDDSALYLCASTPAGAANTGELFFGEGSRLTVL.